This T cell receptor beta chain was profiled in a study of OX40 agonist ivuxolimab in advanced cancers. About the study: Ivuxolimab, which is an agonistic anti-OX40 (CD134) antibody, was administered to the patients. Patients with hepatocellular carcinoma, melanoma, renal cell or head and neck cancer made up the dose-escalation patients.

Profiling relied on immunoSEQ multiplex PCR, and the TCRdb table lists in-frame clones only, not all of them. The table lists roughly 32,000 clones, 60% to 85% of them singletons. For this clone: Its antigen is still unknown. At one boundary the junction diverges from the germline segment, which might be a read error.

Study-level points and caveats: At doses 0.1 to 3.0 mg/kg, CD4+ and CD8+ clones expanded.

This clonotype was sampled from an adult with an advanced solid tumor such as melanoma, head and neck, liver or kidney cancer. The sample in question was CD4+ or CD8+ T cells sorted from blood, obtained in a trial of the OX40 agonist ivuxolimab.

The CDR3 is CASRDVGTGPF. The CDR3, as DNA: TGTGCCAGCAGGGACGTGGGAACGGGTCCCTTC. The V call is TRBV2, the J call TRBJ1-2; D not certain. The germline V gene has CDR1 SNHLY and CDR2 FYNNEI. The CDR3 loop spans 11 amino acids.